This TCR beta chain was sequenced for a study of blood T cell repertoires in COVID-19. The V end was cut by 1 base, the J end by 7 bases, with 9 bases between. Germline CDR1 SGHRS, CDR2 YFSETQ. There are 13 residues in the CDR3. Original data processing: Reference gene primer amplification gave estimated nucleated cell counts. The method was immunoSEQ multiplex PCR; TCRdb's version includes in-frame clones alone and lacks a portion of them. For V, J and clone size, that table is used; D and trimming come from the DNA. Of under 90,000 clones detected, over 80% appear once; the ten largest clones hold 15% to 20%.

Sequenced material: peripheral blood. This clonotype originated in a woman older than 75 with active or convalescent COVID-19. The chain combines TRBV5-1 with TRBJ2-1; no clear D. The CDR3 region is CASSLSTTNEQFF. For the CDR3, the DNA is TGCGCCAGCAGCTTGTCTACTACTAATGAGCAGTTCTTC.